Below, 3 T cell receptor beta chains from the same sample are listed, as sequenced in a study of blood T cell repertoires in COVID-19. Sequencing was performed with immunoSEQ multiplex PCR; in TCRdb, only in-frame clones are kept and a portion is missing. The sample lists 300,000 to 350,000 clones; approximately 82% were seen once. Sequencing used peripheral blood. These receptors were collected from a man aged 30 to 45 with active or convalescent COVID-19.

The V call is TRBV4-2, the J call TRBJ2-3; a possible D gene is TRBD2 (5 bases). This CDR3 comprises 15 residues. In germline, CDR1 is LGHNA, CDR2 YNFKEQ. Trimming stripped 2 bases from V and 0 bases from J, with 9 bases between. DNA of the CDR3: TGTGCCAGCAGCCAATCGAAGCGGAGCACAGATACGCAGTATTTT. It specifies CASSQSKRSTDTQYF.

The chain recombines TRBV28 with TRBJ2-2; TRBD1 is a possible D gene (6 bases). This CDR3 region has 17 residues. Trimming cost V 2 bases and J 4 bases, with 17 bases left between them. Per germline, CDR1 MDHEN and CDR2 SYDVKM. This CDR3 reads CASSLPGELASTGELFF. DNA for the CDR3: TGTGCCAGCAGTTTACCAGGGGAGTTGGCGAGCACCGGGGAGCTGTTTTTT. Supplemented by reference TRBV28 and TRBJ2-2, the full variable domain reads DVKVTQSSRYLVKRTGEKVFLECVQDMDHENMFWYRQDPGLGLRLIYFSYDVKMKEKGDIPEGYSVSREKKERFSLILESASTNQTSMYLCASSLPGELASTGELFFGEGSRLTVL.

The rearrangement joins TRBV5-6 to TRBJ1-2; D gene uncertain. Germline lookup yields CDR1 SGHDT and CDR2 YYEEEE. This CDR3 comprises 14 residues. The V end lost 0 bases, the J end lost 4 bases, and 10 bases lay between the germline ends. The CDR3 region is CASSLERGIYGYTF. CDR3 DNA: TGTGCCAGCAGCTTGGAGAGAGGGATCTATGGCTACACCTTC.